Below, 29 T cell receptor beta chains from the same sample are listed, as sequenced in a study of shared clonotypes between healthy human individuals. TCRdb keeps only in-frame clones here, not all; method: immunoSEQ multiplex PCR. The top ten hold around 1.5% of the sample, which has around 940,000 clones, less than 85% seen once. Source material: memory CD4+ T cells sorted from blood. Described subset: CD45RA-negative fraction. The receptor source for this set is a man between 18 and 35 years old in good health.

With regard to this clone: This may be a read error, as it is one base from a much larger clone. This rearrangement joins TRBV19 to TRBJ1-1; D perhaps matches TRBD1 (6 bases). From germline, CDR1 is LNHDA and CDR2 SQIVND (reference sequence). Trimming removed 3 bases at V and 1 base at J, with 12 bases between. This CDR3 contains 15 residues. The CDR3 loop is CASSIRQVKNTEAFF. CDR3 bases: TGTGCCAGTAGTATTCGACAGGTAAAGAACACTGAAGCTTTCTTT.

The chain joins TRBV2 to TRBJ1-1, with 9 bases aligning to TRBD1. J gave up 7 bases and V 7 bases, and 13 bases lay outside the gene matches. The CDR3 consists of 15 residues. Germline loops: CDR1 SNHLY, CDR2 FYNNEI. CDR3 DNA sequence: TGTGCCAGCACCCAACAGGGGGCGGTTTTTAGTGAAGCTTTCTTT. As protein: CASTQQGAVFSEAFF.

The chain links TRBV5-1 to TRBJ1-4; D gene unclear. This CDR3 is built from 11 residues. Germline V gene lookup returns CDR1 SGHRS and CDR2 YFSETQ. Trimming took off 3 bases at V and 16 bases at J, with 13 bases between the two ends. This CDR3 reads CASSSPRGRFF. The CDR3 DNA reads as TGCGCCAGCAGCTCGCCACGGGGTAGGTTTTTT.

CDR3 nucleotide sequence: TGTGCCAGCACCCGAAGAGGGTTTGGGACTGAAGCTTTCTTT. Translating it yields CASTRRGFGTEAFF. The chain uses TRBV27 and TRBJ1-1; D remains ambiguous. The ends were cut back, 7 bases at V and 5 bases at J, with 17 bases in the middle. Looked up from germline, CDR1 is MNHEY and CDR2 is SMNVEV (reference sequence). The CDR3 has 14 residues.

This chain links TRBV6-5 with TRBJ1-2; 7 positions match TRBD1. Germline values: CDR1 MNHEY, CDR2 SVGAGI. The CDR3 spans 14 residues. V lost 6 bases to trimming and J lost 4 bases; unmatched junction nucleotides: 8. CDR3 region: CASRTPGGPYGYTF. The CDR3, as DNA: TGTGCCAGCAGAACCCCAGGGGGACCCTATGGCTACACCTTC.

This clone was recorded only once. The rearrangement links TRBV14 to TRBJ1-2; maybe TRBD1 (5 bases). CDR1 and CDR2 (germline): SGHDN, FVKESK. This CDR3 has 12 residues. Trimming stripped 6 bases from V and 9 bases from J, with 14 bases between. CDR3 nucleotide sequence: TGTGCCAGCAGTCAGCAGGGTAGTAGCTACACCTTC. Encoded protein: CASSQQGSSYTF.

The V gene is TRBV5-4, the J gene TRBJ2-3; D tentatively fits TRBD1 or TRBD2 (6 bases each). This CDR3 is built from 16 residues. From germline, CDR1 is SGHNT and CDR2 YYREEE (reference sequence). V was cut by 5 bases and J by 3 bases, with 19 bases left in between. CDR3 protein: CASRTLEGGRTDTQYF. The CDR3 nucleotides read TGTGCCAGCAGGACGTTAGAGGGGGGAAGAACAGATACGCAGTATTTT.

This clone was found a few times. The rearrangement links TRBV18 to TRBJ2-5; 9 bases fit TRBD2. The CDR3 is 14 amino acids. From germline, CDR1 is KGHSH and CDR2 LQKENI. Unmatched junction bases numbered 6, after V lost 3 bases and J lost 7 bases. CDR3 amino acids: CASSPAGGQTTQYF. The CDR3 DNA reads TGTGCCAGCTCACCGGCGGGAGGGCAGACGACCCAGTACTTC.

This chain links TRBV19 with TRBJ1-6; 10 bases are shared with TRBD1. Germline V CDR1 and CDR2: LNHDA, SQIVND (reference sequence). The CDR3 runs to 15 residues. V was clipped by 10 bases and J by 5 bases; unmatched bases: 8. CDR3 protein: CATTMGQGNNSPLHF. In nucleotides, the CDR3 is TGTGCCACTACAATGGGACAGGGGAATAATTCACCCCTCCACTTT.

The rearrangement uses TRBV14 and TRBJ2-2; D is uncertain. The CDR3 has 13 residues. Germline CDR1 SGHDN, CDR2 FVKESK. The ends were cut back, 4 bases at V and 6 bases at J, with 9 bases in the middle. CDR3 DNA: TGTGCCAGCAGCCTTTACGGAGCCGGGGAGCTGTTTTTT. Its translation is CASSLYGAGELFF.

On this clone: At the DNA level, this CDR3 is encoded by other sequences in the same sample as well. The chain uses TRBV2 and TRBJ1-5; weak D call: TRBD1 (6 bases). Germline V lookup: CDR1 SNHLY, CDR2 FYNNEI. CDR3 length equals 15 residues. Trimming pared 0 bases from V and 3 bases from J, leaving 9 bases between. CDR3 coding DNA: TGTGCCAGCAGTGAAGCTGGGGGCTCCAATCAGCCCCAGCATTTT. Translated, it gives CASSEAGGSNQPQHF.

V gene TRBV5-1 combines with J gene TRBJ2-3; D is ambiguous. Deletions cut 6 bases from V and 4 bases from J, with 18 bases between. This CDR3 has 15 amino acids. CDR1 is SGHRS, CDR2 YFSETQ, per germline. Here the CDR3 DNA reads TGCGCCAGCACCCTTTCTTCTGGGGTGGCAGATACGCAGTATTTT. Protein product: CASTLSSGVADTQYF.

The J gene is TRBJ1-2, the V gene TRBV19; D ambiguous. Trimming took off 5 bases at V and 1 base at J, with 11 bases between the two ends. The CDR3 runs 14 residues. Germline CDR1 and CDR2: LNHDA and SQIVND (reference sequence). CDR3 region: CASSLRSLNYGYTF. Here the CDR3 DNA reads TGTGCCAGTAGTCTGAGATCCCTTAACTATGGCTACACCTTC.

The CDR3 is CASSLVPGGDEQFF. Here the CDR3 DNA reads TGTGCCAGCAGCTTGGTCCCAGGGGGCGATGAGCAGTTCTTC. The chain is built from TRBV5-4 and TRBJ2-1; 8 bases match TRBD1. CDR1 and CDR2 (germline): SGHNT, YYREEE (reference sequence). CDR3 length: 14 amino acids. V lost 0 bases, J lost 8 bases, and 4 bases stayed unmatched.

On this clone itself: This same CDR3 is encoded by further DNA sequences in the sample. CDR3 coding DNA: TGCGCCAGCAGCCAAGGGGGGGGCTCCTACAATGAGCAGTTCTTC. This translates into CASSQGGGSYNEQFF. The chain is built from TRBV4-3 and TRBJ2-1; 7 bases align to TRBD2. Germline V gene lookup returns CDR1 LGHNA and CDR2 YSLEER. After removal of 1 base from V and 0 bases from J, the junction contained 0 bases not matched to a gene. This CDR3 comprises 15 residues.

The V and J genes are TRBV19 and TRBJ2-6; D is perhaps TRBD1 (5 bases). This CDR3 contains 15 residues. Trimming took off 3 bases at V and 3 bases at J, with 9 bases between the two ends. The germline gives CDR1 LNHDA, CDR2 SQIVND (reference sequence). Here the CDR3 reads CASSIGALGANVLTF. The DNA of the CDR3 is TGTGCCAGTAGTATTGGGGCTCTTGGGGCCAACGTCCTGACTTTC.

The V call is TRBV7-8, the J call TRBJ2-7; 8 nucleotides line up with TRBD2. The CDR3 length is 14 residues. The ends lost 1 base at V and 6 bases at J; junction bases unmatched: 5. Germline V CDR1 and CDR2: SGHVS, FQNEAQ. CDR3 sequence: CASSLDGGRSEQYF. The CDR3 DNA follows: TGTGCCAGCAGCTTAGACGGCGGGAGGAGCGAGCAGTACTTC.

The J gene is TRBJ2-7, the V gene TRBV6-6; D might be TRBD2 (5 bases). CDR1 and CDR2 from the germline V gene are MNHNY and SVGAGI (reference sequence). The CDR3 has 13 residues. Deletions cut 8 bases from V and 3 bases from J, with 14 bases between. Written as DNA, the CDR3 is TGTGCCAGCGATTCGGGATTCCTCTACGAGCAGTACTTC. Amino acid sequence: CASDSGFLYEQYF.

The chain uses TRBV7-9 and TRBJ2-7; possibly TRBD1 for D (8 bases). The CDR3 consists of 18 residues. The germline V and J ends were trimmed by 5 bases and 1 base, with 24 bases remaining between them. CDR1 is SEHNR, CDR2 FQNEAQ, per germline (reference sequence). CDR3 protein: CASSPRPLQGGVSYEQYF. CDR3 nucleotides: TGTGCCAGCAGCCCGAGGCCCCTACAGGGGGGGGTTTCCTACGAGCAGTACTTC.

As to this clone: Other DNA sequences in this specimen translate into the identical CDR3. This chain's CDR3 is CAWSRGGYEQYF. For the CDR3, the DNA is TGTGCCTGGAGTAGGGGAGGCTACGAGCAGTACTTC. This sequence joins TRBV30 and TRBJ2-7, with D perhaps TRBD2 (6 bases). From germline, CDR1 is GTSNPN and CDR2 SVGIG (reference sequence). CDR3 length: 12 amino acids. V was clipped by 2 bases and J by 3 bases, with 8 bases between them.

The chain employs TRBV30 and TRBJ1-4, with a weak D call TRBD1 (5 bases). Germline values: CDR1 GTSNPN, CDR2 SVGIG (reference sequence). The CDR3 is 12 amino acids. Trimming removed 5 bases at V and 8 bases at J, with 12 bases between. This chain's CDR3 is CAWEGLEEKLFF. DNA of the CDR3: TGTGCCTGGGAGGGACTTGAAGAAAAACTGTTTTTT.

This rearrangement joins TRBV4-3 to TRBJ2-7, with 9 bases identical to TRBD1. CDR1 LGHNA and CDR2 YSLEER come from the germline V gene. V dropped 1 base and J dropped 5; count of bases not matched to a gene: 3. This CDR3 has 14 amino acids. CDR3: CASSQGNRGHEQYF. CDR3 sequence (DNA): TGCGCCAGCAGCCAAGGGAACAGGGGGCACGAGCAGTACTTC.

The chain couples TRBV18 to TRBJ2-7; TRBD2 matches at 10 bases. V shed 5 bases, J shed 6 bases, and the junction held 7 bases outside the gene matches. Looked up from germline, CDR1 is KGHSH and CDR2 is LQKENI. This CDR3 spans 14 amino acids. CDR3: CASSGLAGEGEQYF. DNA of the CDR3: TGTGCCAGCTCAGGCCTAGCGGGAGAAGGCGAGCAGTACTTC.

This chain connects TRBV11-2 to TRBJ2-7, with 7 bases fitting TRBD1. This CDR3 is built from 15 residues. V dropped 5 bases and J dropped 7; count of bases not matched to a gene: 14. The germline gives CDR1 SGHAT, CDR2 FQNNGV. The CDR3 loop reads CASSLAGTRQGEQYF. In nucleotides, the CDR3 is TGTGCCAGCAGCCTAGCCGGGACACGACAGGGTGAGCAGTACTTC.

The CDR3 DNA sequence: TGTGCCAGTGGAGGACTAGCCAAAAACATTCAGTACTTC. Its protein is CASGGLAKNIQYF. The chain combines TRBV6-5 with TRBJ2-4, with D perhaps matching TRBD2 (5 bases). This CDR3 contains 13 residues. V shed 9 bases and J shed 0 bases, with 9 bases lying between them. The V gene's germline CDR1 is MNHEY and CDR2 SVGAGI.

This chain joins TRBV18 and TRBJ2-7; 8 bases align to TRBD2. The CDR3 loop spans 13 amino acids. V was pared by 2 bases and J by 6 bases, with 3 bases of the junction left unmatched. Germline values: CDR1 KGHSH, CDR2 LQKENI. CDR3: CASSPVAGSEQYF. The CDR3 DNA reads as TGTGCCAGCTCACCAGTAGCGGGAAGCGAGCAGTACTTC.

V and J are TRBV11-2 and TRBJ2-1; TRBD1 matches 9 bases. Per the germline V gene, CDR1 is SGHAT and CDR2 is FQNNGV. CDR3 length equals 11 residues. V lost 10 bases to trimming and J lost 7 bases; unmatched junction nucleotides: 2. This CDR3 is CATGQGNEQFF. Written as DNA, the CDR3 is TGTGCCACCGGACAGGGGAATGAGCAGTTCTTC.

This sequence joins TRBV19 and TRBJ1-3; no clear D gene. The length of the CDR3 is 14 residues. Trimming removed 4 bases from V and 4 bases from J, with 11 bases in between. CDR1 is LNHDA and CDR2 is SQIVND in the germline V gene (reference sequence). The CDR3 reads CASSKDLRGNTIYF. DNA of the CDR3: TGTGCCAGTAGTAAGGACCTCAGGGGAAACACCATATATTTT. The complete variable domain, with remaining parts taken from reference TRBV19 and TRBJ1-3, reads DGGITQSPKYLFRKEGQNVTLSCEQNLNHDAMYWYRQDPGQGLRLIYYSQIVNDFQKGDIAEGYSVSREKKESFPLTVTSAQKNPTAFYLCASSKDLRGNTIYFGEGSWLTVV.

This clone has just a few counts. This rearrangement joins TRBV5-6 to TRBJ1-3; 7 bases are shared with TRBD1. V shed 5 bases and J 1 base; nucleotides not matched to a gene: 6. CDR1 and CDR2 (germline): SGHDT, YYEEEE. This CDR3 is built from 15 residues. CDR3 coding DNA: TGTGCCAGCAGACGTACAGGGGAGTCTGGAAACACCATATATTTT. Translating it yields CASRRTGESGNTIYF.